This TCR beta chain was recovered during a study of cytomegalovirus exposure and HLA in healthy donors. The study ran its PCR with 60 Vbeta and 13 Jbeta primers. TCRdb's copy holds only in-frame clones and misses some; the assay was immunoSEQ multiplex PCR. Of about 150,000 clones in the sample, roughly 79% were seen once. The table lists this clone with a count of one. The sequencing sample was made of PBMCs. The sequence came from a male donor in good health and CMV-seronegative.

DNA of the CDR3: TGTGCCAGCAGGGGAGAGGGCACCTCCTACGAGCAGTACTTC. It specifies CASRGEGTSYEQYF. This rearrangement joins TRBV11-3 to TRBJ2-7, with D perhaps TRBD2 (5 bases). V was clipped by 6 bases and J by 0 bases, with 12 bases between them. Germline CDR1 reads SGHNT; CDR2 reads YENEEA. The CDR3 has 14 amino acids.